This record looks at one TCR beta chain sequence and its context. Germline V gives CDR1 SGHRS, CDR2 YFSETQ. CDR3 size: 14 residues. The V end lost 5 bases, the J end lost 2 bases, and 12 bases lay between the germline ends. This entry belongs to a study of blood T cell repertoires in COVID-19. The overall study: The analysed material was cDNA or gDNA that came from T cells, B-cell-depleted T cells, or PBMCs.

Seattle patients were enrolled during active infection and followed longitudinally. Authors' methods: Reference gene primer amplification in the assay estimated nucleated cell counts. TCRdb's copy holds only in-frame clones and misses some; the assay was immunoSEQ multiplex PCR. The V and J calls and clone size were taken over from that table, and D and trimming were inferred from the DNA. The table includes over 130,000 clones, 84% detected once. The rearrangement joins TRBV5-1 to TRBJ2-3; D gene uncertain. The sample taken for sequencing was peripheral blood. The receptor was isolated from a young man with COVID-19, enrolled during active disease. The CDR3 here is CASRWSRYTDTQYF. The CDR3, as DNA: TGCGCCAGCAGATGGTCGAGGTACACAGATACGCAGTATTTT.